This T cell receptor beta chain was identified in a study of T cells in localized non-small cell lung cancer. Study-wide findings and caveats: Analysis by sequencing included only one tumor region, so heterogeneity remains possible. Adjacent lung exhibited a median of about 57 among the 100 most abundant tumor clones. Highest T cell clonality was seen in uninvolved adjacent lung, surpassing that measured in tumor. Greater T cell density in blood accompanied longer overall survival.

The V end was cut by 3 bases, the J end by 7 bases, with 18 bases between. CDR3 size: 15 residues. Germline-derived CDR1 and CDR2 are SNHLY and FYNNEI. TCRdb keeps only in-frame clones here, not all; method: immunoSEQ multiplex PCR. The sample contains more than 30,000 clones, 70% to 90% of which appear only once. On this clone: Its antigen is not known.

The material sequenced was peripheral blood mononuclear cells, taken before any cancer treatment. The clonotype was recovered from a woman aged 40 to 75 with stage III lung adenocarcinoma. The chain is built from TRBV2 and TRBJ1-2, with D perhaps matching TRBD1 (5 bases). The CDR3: CASSEFLGESSGYTF. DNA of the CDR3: TGTGCCAGCAGTGAGTTTTTGGGGGAATCCTCTGGCTACACCTTC.